What follows is one TCR beta chain and its context. Its antigen is undetermined. These data are taken from a study of Ad26.COV2.S vaccination and SARS-CoV-2 variants. Overall study findings and caveats: Comparable non-spike TCR breadth was observed in vaccine and placebo recipients. Vaccinees showed greater spike-specific TCR breadth than placebo recipients.

The treatment denotes: around 19 received Ad26.COV2.S at low or high dose, single or two shots; five or six received placebo; per-sample allocation not given. The study sampled participants on day 63 after the first vaccine or placebo injection. At a Boston site, the person donating was an adult of 18-55 years. An Ad26 vector expressing Wuhan-strain SARS-CoV-2 spike served as the vaccine. Germline CDR1 is LGHNT and CDR2 is FRNRAP. This CDR3 contains 14 residues. V shed 6 bases, J shed 4 bases, and the junction held 7 bases outside the gene matches. Generated by immunoSEQ multiplex PCR, the TCRdb table keeps only in-frame clones and is missing some. The sample includes roughly 680,000 clones, 89% of them seen just once.

Sample: peripheral blood, taken in a trial of Ad26.COV2.S vaccine versus placebo. The J gene is TRBJ1-2, the V gene TRBV12-5; 8 nucleotides line up with TRBD1. The receptor comes from a person aged 18-65 years who received the Ad26.COV2.S COVID-19 vaccine or a placebo. In nucleotides, the CDR3 is TGTGCTAGTGGGGACAGGGATACTGGCTATGGCTACACCTTC. Translated, it gives CASGDRDTGYGYTF.